The clone carrying this T cell receptor (delta chain) was detected a few times. The protein in TCRdb stems from a much larger clone and differs at residue 17 from this DNA's translation, likely a read error; here the protein is translated from the DNA. From germline, CDR1 is TSWWSYY and CDR2 QGS. The CDR3 is made up of 21 amino acids. TCRdb used CATT to re-call clones from the reads. The top ten clones hold roughly a third of a sample with 810 or so delta-chain clones, approximately 0.99% of them seen once. These data belong to a study of gamma-delta chains in newborns, infants, children. Study in general: Innate gammadelta T cells reportedly expand polyclonally right after birth, driven by microbial exposure, per the title.

This sequence was found in a child in good health. The genes are TRDV1 and TRDJ1, with D possibly being TRDD2 or TRDD3 (7 bases each). Sequenced input: blood. CDR3 nucleotides: TGTGCTCTTGGGGAGGTCTTCCTAAGGTCTTCTGGGGGTCAGTACACCGTTAAACTCATCTTT. Translated: CALGEVFLRSSGGQYTVKLIF.